This T cell receptor (beta chain) was captured by sequencing in a study of T cell responses to AZD1222 COVID-19 vaccine. V was shortened by 0 bases and J by 4 bases, with 10 bases between the two germline ends. The CDR3 consists of 15 residues. Germline CDR1 ENHRY, CDR2 SYGVKD. Repertoires were generated with immunoSEQ multiplex PCR, while TCRdb's copy carries only in-frame clones and drops some. Of about 150,000 clones in the sample, 93% were seen once. The rearrangement links TRBV10-3 to TRBJ1-5, with a weak D call TRBD1 (5 bases). This clonotype was sampled from an adult in good health. The sample here was peripheral blood, taken on day 0 of AZD1222 vaccination. The CDR3 is CAISESWGGNQPQHF. As DNA, the CDR3 is TGTGCCATCAGTGAGTCTTGGGGGGGGAATCAGCCCCAGCATTTT.